This T cell receptor beta chain is drawn from a study of neurological immune-mediated disorders. The study, taken as a whole, reports: CDR3 amino acid sequences of expanded clones were not shared across subjects, a result suggesting private repertoires in all groups.

V was clipped by 5 bases and J by 6 bases, with 19 bases between them. The CDR3 runs to 15 residues. The time point here: longitudinal time-point 3. The unsorted libraries were made from 2 million PBMCs kept at -80 C. This clonotype was seen ten or more times. Antigen specificity is unknown. The cDNA was produced through 5'RACE with 10-nucleotide random UMIs. TCRdb fed the 5' RACE reads into MiXCR, producing one record per CDR3 protein. Of about 53,000 distinct CDR3 sequences listed, 6.5% to 8.5% are singletons. The rearrangement joins TRBV12-3 or TRBV12-4 to TRBJ1-2, with D perhaps matching TRBD1 (6 bases). The TCR originated in a woman aged 40 to 49 in good health. Sequenced sample: PBMCs. The CDR3 loop reads CASSLATGIGHGYTF. DNA for the CDR3: TGTGCCAGCAGTCTCGCGACAGGAATAGGGCATGGCTACACCTTC.